The source of this T cell receptor beta chain is a study of brain T cells in children with intractable seizures. Germline V gene sequence: CDR1 MNHEY, CDR2 SVGAGI. This CDR3 has 14 residues. V was clipped by 0 bases and J by 11 bases, with 11 bases between them. Surgery cases with the highest brain T cell transcript signatures were chosen for sequencing. Patients received at least one anti-epileptic drug before surgery. Repertoires were generated with immunoSEQ multiplex PCR, while TCRdb's copy carries only in-frame clones and drops some. Of 110,000 or so clones listed, approximately 94% were seen once; the top ten hold 3.8%.

This clonotype was sampled from a boy younger than two with hemimegalencephaly and intractable seizures. The V call is TRBV6-5, the J call TRBJ1-6, with no clear D. This specimen was peripheral blood, taken at surgery. The CDR3 coding sequence is TGTGCCAGCAGTTACTCGTACCGTAACCCACCCCTCCACTTT. Translating it yields CASSYSYRNPPLHF.